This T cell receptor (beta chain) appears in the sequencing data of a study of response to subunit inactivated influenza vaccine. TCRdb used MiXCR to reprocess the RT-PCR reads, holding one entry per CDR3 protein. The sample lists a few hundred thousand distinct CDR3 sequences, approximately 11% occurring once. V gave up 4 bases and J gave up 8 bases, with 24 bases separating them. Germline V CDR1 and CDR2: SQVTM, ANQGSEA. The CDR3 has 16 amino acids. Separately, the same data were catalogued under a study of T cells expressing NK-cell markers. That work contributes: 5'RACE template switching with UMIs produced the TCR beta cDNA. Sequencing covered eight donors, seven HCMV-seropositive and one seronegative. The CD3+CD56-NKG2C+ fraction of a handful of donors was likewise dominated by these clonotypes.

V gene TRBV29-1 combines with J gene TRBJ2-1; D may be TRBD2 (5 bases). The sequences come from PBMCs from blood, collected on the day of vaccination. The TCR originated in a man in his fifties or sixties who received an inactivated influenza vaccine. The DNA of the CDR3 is TGCAGCGTTGGTCGCCCGGTTAGCGCTAAGGGCGATGAGCAGTTCTTC. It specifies CSVGRPVSAKGDEQFF.